The present TCR beta chain was sequenced within a study of blood T cells in healthy people across ages. Isolation per sample recovered at least 7 million PBMCs. Germline V lookup: CDR1 MNHEY, CDR2 SMNVEV (reference sequence). The V and J ends lost 5 bases and 1 base respectively, with 12 bases between them. This CDR3 region has 14 residues. Using a J-beta primer mix together with a sample-barcoded 5' primer, a second PCR was run for roughly 6 to 12 cycles. Each CDR3 protein is one row after TCRdb ran MiXCR on the 5' RACE reads. The table includes approximately 2,000,000 distinct CDR3 sequences, 35% to 50% detected once.

Sequencing input: blood. This chain uses TRBV27 with TRBJ2-7; the D gene is possibly TRBD2 (6 bases). The receptor was isolated from a human donor in good health. This chain's CDR3 is CASSRVGGSYEQYF. CDR3 nucleotides: TGTGCCAGCAGTAGAGTGGGGGGTTCCTACGAGCAGTACTTC.